The present entry profiles one T cell receptor beta chain with its context. The clone's antigen remains unknown. Base qualities are not provided; no much larger clone lies one nucleotide away. The data belong to a study of shared clonotypes between healthy human individuals (dated by TCRdb to the early 2020s). Background on the whole study: The cohort comprised a couple of women and a few men aged 18 to 49 years. Per donor, three plates each were used for CD4 naive and CD4 memory, two for CD8 naive, and one for CD8 memory. To estimate repertoire size and how much clonotype sharing occurs between individuals, the study deeply sequenced the blood TCR repertoires of several healthy adults. Libraries were prepared and TCR repertoires were sequenced by different laboratories using diverse techniques, in order to increase sequencing depth and limit assay-specific biases. Per donor, leukapheresis produced somewhere between about 0.94 and 9 billion PBMCs. Overall study results and their limits: Based on pairwise subsampling, the degree of clonotype sharing among donors was expected to be affected by sequencing depth. Because the study included only a small number of donors, the genetic and exposure-history diversity represented was limited. Higher generation probabilities were observed for clonotypes shared by all four sorted-subset donors than for non-shared clonotypes. Sampling was restricted to blood, and TCR repertoires in tissue are likely to differ from TCR repertoires in blood. Estimated clonotype richness was generally larger for naive than for memory subsets. Across four donors, around 5% of naive CD4, roughly 3.8% of naive CD8, about 2% of memory CD4, and 0.4% of memory CD8 clonotypes were shared. Even with the large sequencing depth, rarefaction of the sorted-subset datasets indicated that sequencing was incomplete.

TCR CDR3 regions were amplified from genomic DNA by multiplex PCR using the deep immunoSEQ assay. Extracted genomic DNA from each cell subset was spread evenly across all wells of several immunoSEQ 96-well plates, with each plate serving as a replicate. For sorted subsets, each replicate PCR was loaded with around 220 ng genomic DNA, equivalent to roughly 30,000 T cell genomes. Purified libraries were quantified with a Qubit 3.0 fluorometer, sized on a Bioanalyzer 2100, and re-quantified with the KAPA Library Quantification kit. A separate single-read 150-cycle Illumina NextSeq 550 flow cell was used to sequence each immunoSEQ 96-well plate. Per the source publication's procedure: Because the immunoSEQ output included only junctional sequences and no quality scores, the filtering could not be the same as the filtering used for full-length reads. To assign V/J genes and CDR3, sequences were annotated using PyIR, a Python wrapper for IgBLAST v1.9, with IMGT germline references. Reads with weak V/J assignments (E-value above 1e-6), missing CDR3, stop codons, out-of-frame junctions, or ambiguous translated residues were removed. V3J clonotypes were defined by identical inferred V gene, J gene, and CDR3 amino acid sequence. Percentage overlap between repertoires was computed as shared unique clonotypes divided by the size of the smaller repertoire. Repertoire richness was assessed with RTK rarefaction, the Chao1 estimator, and Recon v2.1 estimates of unobserved clonotypes. OLGA was used to compute generation probabilities for all TCRbeta clonotypes that the gDNA method yielded from a handful of donors. TCRdb provides this immuneACCESS table in a form limited to in-frame rearrangements. Some clones are lacking; in checked studies, under half of them reflect an unresolved V gene, and why the rest are absent is not known. The D gene and trimming were derived from the DNA, and the V and J assignments and clone size from that table. For this sample there are 700,000 or so clones; about two thirds appear just once. The ten top clones hold around 1.8% of the sample.

Healthy HIV-negative adults with no recently reported acute infections or vaccinations were included as donors. Only Caucasian adults living in Nashville, Tennessee, USA were represented among the donors. CD4+ T cells were enriched through magnetic negative selection, after which naive cells were positively selected on CD45RA and the remaining negative fraction served as the memory subset. Blood was obtained by leukapheresis, after which PBMCs were separated by Ficoll-Histopaque density gradient centrifugation and cryopreserved in liquid nitrogen vapor phase. Purity and quantity of every magnetically sorted T cell population were checked by analytical flow cytometry. From each sorted fraction, genomic DNA was isolated and quantified by UV absorbance on a Nanodrop 2000c. CDR1 and CDR2 are read off the germline V gene (reference sequence) as MNHEY and SMNVEV. The CDR3 spans 15 residues, from the cysteine through the phenylalanine. Solely the CDR3 DNA is kept, with 45 bases framed from the first base. Trimming at the junction amounts to 5 bases on V and 0 bases on J, and the germline ends lie 11 bases apart.

The receptor was isolated from a woman in her twenties or thirties in good health. The chain is made from TRBV27 and TRBJ1-3; the D gene is perhaps TRBD1, on 5 matching bases. Sequencing input: memory CD4+ T cells sorted from blood. Interpreted using the paper, the cell subset or site label stands for: CD45RA-negative fraction. The nucleotide sequence is TGTGCCAGCAGTCGTACGGGACTCTCTGGAAACACCATATATTTT. The encoded protein is CASSRTGLSGNTIYF.